The subject of this entry is one T cell receptor (beta chain). Data came from immunoSEQ multiplex PCR; TCRdb stores just in-frame clones and leaves some out. This table has about 42,000 clones, 88% appearing once. This CDR3 spans 15 amino acids. Looked up from germline, CDR1 is SGDLS and CDR2 is YYNGEE. V was shortened by 1 base and J by 1 base, with 9 bases between the two germline ends. These data are taken from a study of T cell changes during pregnancy in multiple sclerosis. The rearrangement joins TRBV9 to TRBJ2-1; D is ambiguous. Sequenced material: CD4+ T cells from peripheral blood mononuclear cells, taken in the second trimester of pregnancy. The origin of this receptor is a female donor with multiple sclerosis, enrolled in a pregnancy study. The CDR3, as DNA: TGTGCCAGCAGCGTAAAGGCCGGGTCCTACAATGAGCAGTTCTTC. It translates to CASSVKAGSYNEQFF.